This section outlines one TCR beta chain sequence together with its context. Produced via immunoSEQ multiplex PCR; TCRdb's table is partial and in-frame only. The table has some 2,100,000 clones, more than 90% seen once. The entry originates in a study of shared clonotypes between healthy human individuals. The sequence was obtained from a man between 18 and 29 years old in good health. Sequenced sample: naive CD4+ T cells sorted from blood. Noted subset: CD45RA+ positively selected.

DNA for the CDR3: TGTGCCATCAGTGGTATGCGGGTCCCCTCGGGAAATGAGCAGTTCTTC. It is translated as CAISGMRVPSGNEQFF. V and J are TRBV10-3 and TRBJ2-1; a possible D gene is TRBD2 (5 bases). The CDR3 contains 16 residues. The germline V gene encodes CDR1 ENHRY and CDR2 SYGVKD. Trimming left V 4 bases short and J 7 bases short, with 20 bases between.